The source of this T cell receptor beta chain is a study of T-cell reconstitution after alpha-beta-depleted transplantation in children. A TCRbeta library incorporating unique molecular identifiers was prepared. From the PCR reads, TCRdb called clonotypes with MiXCR, one entry per CDR3 protein. The table records about 290,000 distinct CDR3 sequences, roughly 9.1% of them present only once. Points from the study as a whole: Approximately two months post-transplant, alpha-beta T cells reportedly originated from several hundred expanded graft clones.

CDR3 length: 15 residues. Germline loops: CDR1 SGHRS, CDR2 YFSETQ. The V end lost 0 bases, the J end lost 3 bases, and 10 bases lay between the germline ends. About this clonotype: Its specificity is not known. Since a much larger clone is just one base distant, this may be a read error.

The V and J genes are TRBV5-1 and TRBJ2-4, with D maybe TRBD1 (5 bases). This sample comprised PBMCs, obtained before TCRalphabeta/CD19-depleted stem cell transplant. This sequence originates from a boy under three years old with acute myeloid leukemia, due to receive a stem cell transplant. CDR3 loop: CASSLEGAVKNIQYF. Written as DNA, the CDR3 is TGCGCCAGCAGCTTGGAAGGGGCGGTCAAAAACATTCAGTACTTC.